This passage covers 15 T cell receptor beta chains from one sample sequenced in a study of identifying expanded T cells in peripheral blood. Assay used: immunoSEQ multiplex PCR; TCRdb lists only in-frame clones, some missing. The data contain about 52,000 clones, 65% to 90% of them singletons. Specimen: blood. The receptors were sampled from a person aged 18 to 70 in good health.

The V gene is TRBV7-8, the J gene TRBJ2-1, with D unresolved. The germline gives CDR1 SGHVS, CDR2 FQNEAQ. The length of the CDR3 is 14 residues. V dropped 5 bases and J dropped 6 bases, with 14 bases sitting between them. The CDR3 bases are TGTGCCAGCAGCGATGAAGGGCCGGGCAATGAGCAGTTCTTC. The encoded protein is CASSDEGPGNEQFF.

The chain carries TRBV19 and TRBJ2-3; D unresolved. Trimming left V 7 bases short and J 0 bases short, with 11 bases between. The CDR3 runs 14 residues. Germline CDR1 is LNHDA and CDR2 is SQIVND (reference sequence). CDR3 nucleotide sequence: TGTGCCAGTACCCATCGCCTGAGCACAGATACGCAGTATTTT. Residues: CASTHRLSTDTQYF.

The genes are TRBV7-8 and TRBJ1-1; TRBD1 matches 8 bases. V shed 5 bases, J shed 3 bases, and the junction held 5 bases outside the gene matches. The CDR3 contains 14 residues. Germline CDR1 SGHVS, CDR2 FQNEAQ. The CDR3 is CASSGQGVDTEAFF. As DNA, the CDR3 is TGTGCCAGCAGCGGACAGGGTGTTGACACTGAAGCTTTCTTT.

This rearrangement joins TRBV6-5 to TRBJ2-5; perhaps TRBD2 as D (7 bases). CDR1 is MNHEY and CDR2 is SVGAGI in the germline V gene. The CDR3 is made up of 16 amino acids. Trimming took off 0 bases at V and 3 bases at J, with 14 bases between the two ends. The CDR3 is CASSYSGRGGEETQYF. The CDR3 DNA follows: TGTGCCAGCAGTTACTCGGGGAGGGGGGGCGAAGAGACCCAGTACTTC.

The chain recombines TRBV2 with TRBJ2-3; either TRBD1 or TRBD2 may fit D (5 bases each). Trimming shortened V by 5 bases and J by 7 bases, and 19 bases separated the two germline ends. From germline, CDR1 is SNHLY and CDR2 FYNNEI. This CDR3 is built from 15 residues. CDR3 amino acids: CASSPRDDVINTQYF. CDR3 nucleotide sequence: TGTGCCAGCAGTCCCCGGGACGATGTGATTAATACGCAGTATTTT.

This rearrangement joins TRBV6-1 to TRBJ1-5; D ambiguous. This CDR3 has 14 amino acids. The germline CDR1 and CDR2 sequences are MNHNS and SASEGT. V was clipped by 8 bases and J by 3 bases, with 14 bases between them. CDR3 sequence: CASDSDGNNQPQHF. The CDR3 DNA follows: TGTGCCAGCGACTCCGACGGAAACAATCAGCCCCAGCATTTT.

The chain combines TRBV28 with TRBJ1-1; 8 nucleotides align to TRBD1. With V trimmed by 7 bases and J by 1 base, 8 bases remained unmatched. CDR1 MDHEN and CDR2 SYDVKM come from the germline V gene. CDR3 length: 15 amino acids. The CDR3 DNA reads as TGTGCCAGCACCCATTCCGGGACAGGGAACACTGAAGCTTTCTTT. Encoded protein: CASTHSGTGNTEAFF. The full variable domain, in which reference TRBV28 and TRBJ1-1 provide the parts outside the CDR3, is DVKVTQSSRYLVKRTGEKVFLECVQDMDHENMFWYRQDPGLGLRLIYFSYDVKMKEKGDIPEGYSVSREKKERFSLILESASTNQTSMYLCASTHSGTGNTEAFFGQGTRLTVV.

The J gene is TRBJ1-2, the V gene TRBV30; 8 nucleotides agree with TRBD1. Germline lookup yields CDR1 GTSNPN and CDR2 SVGIG (reference sequence). The CDR3 is 13 residues long. V lost 3 bases and J lost 4; bases outside the gene matches: 4. DNA of the CDR3: TGTGCCTGGAGGCGACAGGGGATCTATGGCTACACCTTC. Translating it yields CAWRRQGIYGYTF.

CDR3 DNA sequence: TGCGCCAGCAGCTTGAATAGCAATCAGCCCCAGCATTTT. It encodes CASSLNSNQPQHF. This sequence joins TRBV5-1 and TRBJ1-5, with D unclear. V was pared by 1 base and J by 0 bases, with 2 bases between. Germline V CDR1 and CDR2: SGHRS, YFSETQ. This CDR3 contains 13 residues.

The CDR3 spells CASSLALASGNQETQYF. The CDR3 nucleotides are TGTGCCAGCAGCTTAGCGCTGGCTAGCGGAAACCAAGAGACCCAGTACTTC. The chain recombines TRBV7-2 with TRBJ2-5, with 7 bases fitting TRBD2. The CDR3 contains 17 residues. V was pared by 0 bases and J by 0 bases, with 7 bases of the junction left unmatched. Germline V gives CDR1 SGHTA, CDR2 FQGNSA.

This sequence joins TRBV19 and TRBJ2-7; D is possibly TRBD2 (6 bases). CDR3 length: 16 amino acids. The V gene's germline CDR1 is LNHDA and CDR2 SQIVND (reference sequence). Trimming took 4 bases from V and 0 from J, leaving 16 bases between them. CDR3 nucleotides: TGTGCCAGTAGTAAGCGCTCACCGGGAGCCTCCTACGAGCAGTACTTC. It yields the protein CASSKRSPGASYEQYF.

The chain joins TRBV2 to TRBJ1-1, with D tentatively TRBD1 (6 bases). Germline-derived CDR1 and CDR2 are SNHLY and FYNNEI. The CDR3 runs 16 residues. Between the trimmed V and J ends, which lost 3 bases and 4 bases, there was a span of 18 bases. DNA for the CDR3: TGTGCCAGCAGTGAGGGGGGCCCTGGATCATCCACTGAAGCTTTCTTT. This codes for CASSEGGPGSSTEAFF.

The chain uses TRBV10-3 and TRBJ2-3; 7 positions agree with TRBD2. V dropped 3 bases and J dropped 3; count of bases not matched to a gene: 3. CDR3 length equals 14 residues. The germline CDR1 and CDR2 sequences are ENHRY and SYGVKD. CDR3 loop: CAISDGGGTDTQYF. CDR3 sequence (DNA): TGTGCCATCAGTGATGGCGGGGGTACAGATACGCAGTATTTT.

V usage is TRBV2 and J usage is TRBJ2-3, with a weak D call TRBD2 (7 bases). Germline values: CDR1 SNHLY, CDR2 FYNNEI. This CDR3 is 15 amino acids long. V lost 7 bases to trimming and J lost 1 base, with 15 bases between them. The CDR3, as DNA: TGTGCCAGCACCGAGGGGGGAGGGCGCACAGATACGCAGTATTTT. This gives the protein CASTEGGGRTDTQYF. Full variable domain (missing parts from reference TRBV2 and TRBJ2-3): EPEVTQTPSHQVTQMGQEVILRCVPISNHLYFYWYRQILGQKVEFLVSFYNNEISEKSEIFDDQFSVERPDGSNFTLKIRSTKLEDSAMYFCASTEGGGRTDTQYFGPGTRLTVL.

The chain employs TRBV11-3 and TRBJ2-3, with TRBD1 matching 8 bases. Germline V CDR1 and CDR2: SGHNT, YENEEA. J was trimmed by 8 bases and V by 0 bases; bases with no gene match: 4. The CDR3 totals 14 residues. DNA of the CDR3: TGTGCCAGCAGCTTAGACGGCACAGGGGGTACGCAGTATTTT. Residues: CASSLDGTGGTQYF.